Listed below are T cell receptor beta chains from one sample, sequenced in a study of T cell repertoires in cytomegalovirus infection. TCRdb used MiXCR to reprocess the reads, holding one entry per CDR3 protein. The table includes some 700,000 distinct CDR3 sequences, about 40% detected once. The source material was PBMCs. The receptor source for this set is a human donor in good health (CMV status not recorded). Some clones in this sample may be carry-over from other donors' samples. The CDR3 runs from the conserved cysteine through the conserved F or W. A D gene is named only where the DNA matches it firmly. Not all rows give a size; the values are once, few, many and, for expanded clones, a class.

D gene	clone size	V gene	J gene	CDR3 protein	CDR3 DNA
.	once	TRBV12-3/TRBV12-4	TRBJ2-2	CASSSIRVLGTGELFF	TGTGCCAGCAGTTCGATAAGGGTGTTAGGCACCGGGGAGCTGTTTTTT
.	.	TRBV6-1	TRBJ1-1	CASSVMDRPPMNTEAFF	TGTGCCAGCAGTGTAATGGACAGACCACCTATGAACACTGAAGCTTTCTTT
TRBD2	few	TRBV7-6	TRBJ2-1	CASSLEVWTSASSYNEQFF	TGTGCCAGCAGCTTAGAGGTTTGGACTAGCGCGAGCTCCTACAATGAGCAGTTCTTC
.	.	TRBV27	TRBJ2-7	CATRSGYEQYF	TGTGCCACCCGTAGTGGGTACGAGCAGTACTTC
.	.	TRBV27	TRBJ2-3	CASRGPFRGGTDTQYF	TGTGCCAGCAGGGGACCTTTCAGGGGGGGCACAGATACGCAGTATTTT
.	few	TRBV10-1	TRBJ2-4	CASSAFQGNIQYF	TGCGCCAGCAGTGCGTTTCAGGGAAACATTCAGTACTTC
.	few	TRBV28	TRBJ1-5	CASSSNRVPAKHF	TGTGCCAGCAGCTCAAACCGGGTTCCGGCAAAGCATTTT
.	once	TRBV7-2	TRBJ2-5	CASSQGGRAQETQHF	TGTGCCAGCAGCCAAGGGGGAAGAGCTCAAGAGACCCAGCACTTC
.	.	TRBV6-1	TRBJ2-5	CASSEQGETQYF	TGTGCCAGCAGTGAACAGGGGGAGACCCAGTACTTC
TRBD1	many	TRBV7-8	TRBJ2-3	CASSSKTGQETDTQYF	TGTGCCAGCAGCTCGAAGACGGGACAGGAAACAGATACGCAGTATTTT
TRBD2	.	TRBV7-6	TRBJ2-2	CASSPKLAGGPYTGELFF	TGTGCCAGCAGCCCAAAGCTAGCGGGAGGGCCATACACCGGGGAGCTGTTTTTT
.	.	TRBV6-6	TRBJ1-1	CASSTGGIGAFF	TGTGCCAGCAGTACGGGGGGAATCGGCGCTTTCTTT
TRBD1	.	TRBV6-2/TRBV6-3	TRBJ2-3	CDSGGQGAFTDTQYF	TGTGACAGCGGGGGACAGGGGGCTTTCACAGATACGCAGTATTTT
TRBD1	.	TRBV28	TRBJ2-7	CASSSTDRGYEQYF	TGTGCCAGCAGTTCAACGGACAGGGGATACGAGCAGTACTTC
TRBD2	few	TRBV27	TRBJ2-7	CASSPATLLRGRVSYEQYF	TGTGCCAGCAGCCCGGCGACCCTTTTACGCGGGAGGGTATCCTACGAGCAGTACTTC
.	few	TRBV9	TRBJ2-1	CASGGGGDEQFF	TGTGCCAGCGGAGGAGGGGGGGACGAGCAGTTCTTC
.	few	TRBV2	TRBJ1-5	CASKQDNQPQHF	TGTGCCAGCAAACAGGACAATCAGCCCCAGCATTTT
.	few	TRBV2	TRBJ1-5	CASSLTGQPQHF	TGTGCCAGCAGTCTCACGGGTCAGCCCCAGCATTTT
TRBD2	.	TRBV2	TRBJ2-5	CASSDRRLAGAGETQYF	TGTGCCAGCAGTGACCGTCGACTAGCGGGGGCTGGTGAGACCCAGTACTTC
.	.	TRBV28	TRBJ1-4	CASSYRVEKLFF	TGTGCCAGCAGTTATCGGGTTGAAAAACTGTTTTTT
.	few	TRBV7-6	TRBJ2-2	CASSYPGTGNTGELFF	TGTGCCAGCAGCTACCCCGGGACTGGGAACACCGGGGAGCTGTTTTTT
.	.	TRBV27	TRBJ1-5	CASSPGAGTPNQPQHF	TGTGCCAGCAGTCCTGGCGCCGGGACCCCGAATCAGCCCCAGCATTTT
.	few	TRBV7-3	TRBJ1-6	CASSLNAGQLSPLHF	TGTGCCAGCAGCTTAAACGCAGGACAGCTTTCACCCCTCCACTTT
.	once	TRBV5-1	TRBJ2-2	CASSPIMATGELFF	TGCGCCAGCAGCCCTATCATGGCCACCGGGGAGCTGTTTTTT
TRBD2	few	TRBV27	TRBJ2-7	CASSTGLAGGDEQYF	TGTGCCAGCAGTACGGGACTAGCGGGGGGAGACGAGCAGTACTTC
.	few	TRBV5-6	TRBJ1-2	CASSQGTYGYTF	TGTGCCAGCAGCCAGGGGACCTATGGCTACACCTTC
.	many	TRBV7-2	TRBJ2-7	CASATDGVNSYEQYF	TGTGCCAGCGCCACGGACGGGGTTAACTCCTACGAGCAGTACTTC
.	.	TRBV2	TRBJ1-1	CASSEGRQFEAFF	TGTGCCAGCAGTGAGGGTAGACAGTTTGAAGCTTTCTTT
.	few	TRBV7-2	TRBJ1-1	CASSPDLTAEAFF	TGTGCCAGCAGCCCTGACTTGACTGCCGAAGCTTTCTTT
.	few	TRBV5-6	TRBJ1-3	CASSRGSSRRFSGNTIYF	TGTGCCAGCAGCAGGGGGAGCAGCCGCCGATTCTCTGGAAACACCATATATTTT
.	.	TRBV28	TRBJ2-5	CASSFLLRRQETQYF	TGTGCCAGCAGTTTTCTCCTTAGGAGGCAAGAGACCCAGTACTTC
.	.	TRBV5-5	TRBJ1-4	CASSSTMDGQDEKLFF	TGTGCCAGCAGCTCCACGATGGACGGGCAGGATGAAAAACTGTTTTTT
.	few	TRBV11-3	TRBJ1-1	CASSPKGGPEAFF	TGTGCCAGCAGCCCCAAGGGCGGGCCTGAAGCTTTCTTT
TRBD1	.	TRBV12-3/TRBV12-4	TRBJ1-5	CASRQGAGTQPQHF	TGTGCCAGCAGGCAGGGGGCAGGTACCCAGCCCCAGCATTTT
.	.	TRBV4-2	TRBJ1-2	CASSPTGSSNYGYTF	TGTGCCAGCAGCCCGACTGGCAGCTCTAACTATGGCTACACCTTC
TRBD1	few	TRBV7-2	TRBJ2-3	CASSLRSRQGSTDTQYF	TGTGCCAGCAGCTTAAGGTCGAGACAGGGATCCACAGATACGCAGTATTTT
TRBD1	few	TRBV4-1	TRBJ1-4	CASSPQPGRDSNNEKLFF	TGCGCCAGCAGCCCGCAGCCGGGCCGGGACAGTAATAATGAAAAACTGTTTTTT
.	few	TRBV20-1	TRBJ1-5	CSARYSNQPQHF	TGCAGTGCTAGATATAGCAATCAGCCCCAGCATTTT
TRBD2	few	TRBV6-2/TRBV6-3	TRBJ2-7	CASSYYLAGLVQGHEQYF	TGTGCCAGCAGTTACTACCTCGCGGGACTAGTGCAGGGCCACGAGCAGTACTTC
TRBD2	few	TRBV10-3	TRBJ2-2	CAISEWASGANTGELFF	TGTGCCATCAGTGAGTGGGCTAGCGGAGCGAACACCGGGGAGCTGTTTTTT
TRBD2	.	TRBV5-6	TRBJ2-5	CASSLLGLAGGDQETQYF	TGTGCCAGCAGCTTGCTCGGACTAGCGGGAGGGGACCAAGAGACCCAGTACTTC